This T cell receptor (beta chain) was observed in a study of blood T cell repertoires in COVID-19. V was clipped by 5 bases and J by 3 bases; unmatched bases: 11. Germline values: CDR1 MNHEY, CDR2 SMNVEV (reference sequence). CDR3 length: 16 residues. This clone occurred once. Repertoires were generated with immunoSEQ multiplex PCR, while TCRdb's copy carries only in-frame clones and drops some. Of about 250,000 clones listed, more than 70% were seen once; the top ten hold around 6.6%. The chain employs TRBV27 and TRBJ1-1; TRBD1 aligns across 8 bases. The sample was peripheral blood. This TCR derives from a woman under 40 with COVID-19, enrolled during active disease. CDR3 nucleotide sequence: TGTGCCAGCAGTAGGGCAGGGGGCCGGCGGGACACTGAAGCTTTCTTT. Translated, it gives CASSRAGGRRDTEAFF.